This T cell receptor beta chain is from a study of blood T cells in healthy people across ages. To note about this clonotype: Its antigen is unknown.

This CDR3 region has 15 residues. Trimming took off 1 base at V and 3 bases at J, with 10 bases between the two ends. Germline CDR1 is MNHNS and CDR2 is SASEGT. Primers used in a second PCR of about 6 to 11 cycles were a sample-barcoded 5' primer and a J-beta primer mix. From the 5' RACE reads, TCRdb called clonotypes with MiXCR, one entry per CDR3 protein. The sample includes approximately 1,000,000 distinct CDR3 sequences, roughly 45% of them seen just once. Study-wide findings and caveats: Strong correlation existed between TCR beta diversity and naive T cell percentage.

The sequenced sample consisted of blood. This clonotype was sampled from a woman between 55 and 75 years old in good health. The chain has TRBV6-1 and TRBJ1-3; unclear D gene. DNA for the CDR3: TGTGCCAGCAGTGAAGTTCCCAGCCGTGGAAACACCATATATTTT. Its translation: CASSEVPSRGNTIYF.